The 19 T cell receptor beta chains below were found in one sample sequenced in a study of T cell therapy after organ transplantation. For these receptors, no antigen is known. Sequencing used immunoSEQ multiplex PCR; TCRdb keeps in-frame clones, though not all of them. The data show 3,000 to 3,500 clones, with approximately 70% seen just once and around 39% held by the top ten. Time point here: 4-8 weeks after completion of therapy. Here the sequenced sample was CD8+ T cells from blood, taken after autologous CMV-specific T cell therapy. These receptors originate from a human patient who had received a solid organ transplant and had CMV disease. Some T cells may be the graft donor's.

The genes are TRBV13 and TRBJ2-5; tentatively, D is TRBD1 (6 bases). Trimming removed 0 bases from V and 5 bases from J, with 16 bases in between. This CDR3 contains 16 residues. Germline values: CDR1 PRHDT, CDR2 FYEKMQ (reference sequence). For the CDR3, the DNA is TGTGCCAGCAGCTTAGGAAGAAACAGGGTATTCGAGACCCAGTACTTC. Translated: CASSLGRNRVFETQYF.

DNA for the CDR3: TGTGCCAGCGGAGAGGGGGGTAGTGGCTACACCTTC. It yields the protein CASGEGGSGYTF. The J gene is TRBJ1-2, the V gene TRBV6-5; a weak D match, TRBD1 (6 bases). V gave up 8 bases and J gave up 7 bases, with 14 bases separating them. This CDR3 has 12 residues. The germline gives CDR1 MNHEY, CDR2 SVGAGI.

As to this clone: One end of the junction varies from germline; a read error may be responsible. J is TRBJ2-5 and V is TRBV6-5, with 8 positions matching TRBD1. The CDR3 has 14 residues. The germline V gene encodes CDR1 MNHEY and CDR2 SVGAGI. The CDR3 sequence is CAISEGTGQETQYF. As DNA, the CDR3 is TGTGCCATCAGTGAGGGGACAGGCCAAGAGACCCAGTACTTC.

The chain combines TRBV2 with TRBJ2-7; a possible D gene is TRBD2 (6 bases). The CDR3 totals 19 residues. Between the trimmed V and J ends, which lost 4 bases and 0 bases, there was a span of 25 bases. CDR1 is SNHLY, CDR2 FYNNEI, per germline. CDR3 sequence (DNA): TGTGCCAGCAGTGGGCGCTCCAAGGTGGCTAGCGCAAGCTCCTACGAGCAGTACGTC. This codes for CASSGRSKVASASSYEQYV.

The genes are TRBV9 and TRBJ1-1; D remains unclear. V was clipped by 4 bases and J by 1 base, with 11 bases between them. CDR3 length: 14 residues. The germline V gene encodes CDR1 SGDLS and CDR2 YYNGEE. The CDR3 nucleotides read TGTGCCAGCAGCCTTGGAGGAGGGAACACTGAAGCTTTCTTT. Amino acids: CASSLGGGNTEAFF.

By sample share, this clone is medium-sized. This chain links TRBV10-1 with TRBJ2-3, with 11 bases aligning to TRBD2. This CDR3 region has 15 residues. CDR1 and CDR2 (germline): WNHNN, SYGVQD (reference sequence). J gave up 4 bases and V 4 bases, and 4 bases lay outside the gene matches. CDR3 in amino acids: CASSALAGGSDTQYF. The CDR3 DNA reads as TGCGCCAGCAGTGCGTTAGCGGGAGGGTCAGATACGCAGTATTTT.

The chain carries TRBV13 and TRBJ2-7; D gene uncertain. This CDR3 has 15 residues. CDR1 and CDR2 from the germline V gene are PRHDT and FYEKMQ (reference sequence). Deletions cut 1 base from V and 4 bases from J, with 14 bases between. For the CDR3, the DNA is TGTGCCAGCAGCTTAGAGCGAGGTACGAATTACGAGCAGTACTTC. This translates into CASSLERGTNYEQYF.

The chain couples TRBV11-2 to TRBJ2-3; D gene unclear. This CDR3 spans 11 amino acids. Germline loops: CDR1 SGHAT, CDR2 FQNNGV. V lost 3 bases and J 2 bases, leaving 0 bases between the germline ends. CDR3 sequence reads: CASSFTDTQYF. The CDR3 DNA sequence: TGTGCCAGCAGCTTCACAGATACGCAGTATTTT.

CDR3 residues: CASSALGQGNGYTF. DNA of the CDR3: TGTGCCAGCAGTGCCTTGGGACAGGGAAATGGCTACACCTTC. J is TRBJ1-2 and V is TRBV6-5; 9 bases agree with TRBD1. Germline CDR1 MNHEY, CDR2 SVGAGI. This CDR3 is 14 amino acids long. J was trimmed by 6 bases and V by 5 bases; bases with no gene match: 7.

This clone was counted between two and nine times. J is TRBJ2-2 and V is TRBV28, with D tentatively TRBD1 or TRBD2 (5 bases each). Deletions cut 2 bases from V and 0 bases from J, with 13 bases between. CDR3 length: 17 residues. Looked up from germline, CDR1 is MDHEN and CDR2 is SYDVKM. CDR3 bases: TGTGCCAGCAGTTTAAAACTCGGGACGGCGAACACCGGGGAGCTGTTTTTT. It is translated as CASSLKLGTANTGELFF.

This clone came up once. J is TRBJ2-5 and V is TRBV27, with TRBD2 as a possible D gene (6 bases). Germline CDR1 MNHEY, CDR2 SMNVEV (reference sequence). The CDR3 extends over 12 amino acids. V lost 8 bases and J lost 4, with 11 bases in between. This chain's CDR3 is CASATSPETQYF. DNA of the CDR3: TGTGCCAGCGCGACTAGTCCAGAGACCCAGTACTTC.

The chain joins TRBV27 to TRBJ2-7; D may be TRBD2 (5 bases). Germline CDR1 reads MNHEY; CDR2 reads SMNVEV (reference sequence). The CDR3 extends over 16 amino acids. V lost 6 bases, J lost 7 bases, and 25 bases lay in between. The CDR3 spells CASSKPRTAAGGEQYF. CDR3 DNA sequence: TGTGCCAGCAGCAAACCACGTACCGCCGCGGGCGGAGAGCAGTACTTC.

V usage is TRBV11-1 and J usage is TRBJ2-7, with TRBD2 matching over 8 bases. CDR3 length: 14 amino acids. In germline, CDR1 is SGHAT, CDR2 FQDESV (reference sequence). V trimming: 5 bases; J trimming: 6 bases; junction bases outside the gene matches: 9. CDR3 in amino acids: CASSPPGGAGEQYF. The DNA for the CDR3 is TGTGCCAGCAGCCCCCCCGGGGGGGCTGGCGAGCAGTACTTC.

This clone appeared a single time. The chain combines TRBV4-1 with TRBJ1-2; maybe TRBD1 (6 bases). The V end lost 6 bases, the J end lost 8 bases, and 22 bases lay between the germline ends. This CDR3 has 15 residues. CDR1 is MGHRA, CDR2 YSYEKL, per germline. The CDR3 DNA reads TGCGCCAGCAGACCTAACGAACGGGGGGCGCCGGGCTACACCTTC. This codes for CASRPNERGAPGYTF.

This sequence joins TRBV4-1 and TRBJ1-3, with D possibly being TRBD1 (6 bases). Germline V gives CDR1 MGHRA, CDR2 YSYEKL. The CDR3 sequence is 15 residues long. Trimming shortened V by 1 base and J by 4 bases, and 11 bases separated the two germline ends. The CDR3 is CASSQGTGRGNTIYF. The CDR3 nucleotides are TGCGCCAGCAGCCAAGGAACAGGGAGAGGAAACACCATATATTTT.

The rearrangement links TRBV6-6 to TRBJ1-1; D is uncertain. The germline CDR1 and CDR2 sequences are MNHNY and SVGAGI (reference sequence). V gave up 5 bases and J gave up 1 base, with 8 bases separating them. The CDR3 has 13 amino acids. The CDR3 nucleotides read TGTGCCAGCAGTCACACAAGGAACACTGAAGCTTTCTTT. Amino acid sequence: CASSHTRNTEAFF.

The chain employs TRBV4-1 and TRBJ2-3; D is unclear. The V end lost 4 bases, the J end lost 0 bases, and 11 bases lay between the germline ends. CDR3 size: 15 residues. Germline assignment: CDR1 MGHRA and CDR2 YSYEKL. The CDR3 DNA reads TGCGCCAGCAGCCCTGGGCCGACTAGCACAGATACGCAGTATTTT. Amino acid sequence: CASSPGPTSTDTQYF.

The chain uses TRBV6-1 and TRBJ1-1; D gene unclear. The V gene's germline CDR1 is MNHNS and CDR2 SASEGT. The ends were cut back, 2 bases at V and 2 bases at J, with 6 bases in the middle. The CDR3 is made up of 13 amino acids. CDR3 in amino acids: CASSEKENTEAFF. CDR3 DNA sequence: TGTGCCAGCAGTGAAAAGGAAAACACTGAAGCTTTCTTT.

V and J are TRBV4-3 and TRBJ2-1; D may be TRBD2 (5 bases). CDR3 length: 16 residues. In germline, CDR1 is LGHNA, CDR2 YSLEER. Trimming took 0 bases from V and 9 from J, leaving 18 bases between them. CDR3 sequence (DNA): TGCGCCAGCAGCCAAGATAAGTGGACGGGAACGGCTGAGCAGTTCTTC. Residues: CASSQDKWTGTAEQFF.